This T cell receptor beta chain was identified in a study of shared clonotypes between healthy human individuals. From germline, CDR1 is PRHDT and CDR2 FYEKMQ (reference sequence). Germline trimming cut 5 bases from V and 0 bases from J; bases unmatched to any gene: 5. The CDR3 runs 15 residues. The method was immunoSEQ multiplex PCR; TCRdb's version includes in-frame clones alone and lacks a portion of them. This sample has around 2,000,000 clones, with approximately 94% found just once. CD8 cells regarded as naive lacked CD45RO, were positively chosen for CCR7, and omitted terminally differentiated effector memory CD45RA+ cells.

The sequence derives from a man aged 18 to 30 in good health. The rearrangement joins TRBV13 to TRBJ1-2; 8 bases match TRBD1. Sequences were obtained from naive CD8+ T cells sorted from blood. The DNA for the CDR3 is TGTGCCAGCAGCCCGACAGGGGTAGCTAACTATGGCTACACCTTC. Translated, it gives CASSPTGVANYGYTF. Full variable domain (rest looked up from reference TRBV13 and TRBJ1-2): AAGVIQSPRHLIKEKRETATLKCYPIPRHDTVYWYQQGPGQDPQFLISFYEKMQSDKGSIPDRFSAQQFSDYHSELNMSSLELGDSALYFCASSPTGVANYGYTFGSGTRLTVV.